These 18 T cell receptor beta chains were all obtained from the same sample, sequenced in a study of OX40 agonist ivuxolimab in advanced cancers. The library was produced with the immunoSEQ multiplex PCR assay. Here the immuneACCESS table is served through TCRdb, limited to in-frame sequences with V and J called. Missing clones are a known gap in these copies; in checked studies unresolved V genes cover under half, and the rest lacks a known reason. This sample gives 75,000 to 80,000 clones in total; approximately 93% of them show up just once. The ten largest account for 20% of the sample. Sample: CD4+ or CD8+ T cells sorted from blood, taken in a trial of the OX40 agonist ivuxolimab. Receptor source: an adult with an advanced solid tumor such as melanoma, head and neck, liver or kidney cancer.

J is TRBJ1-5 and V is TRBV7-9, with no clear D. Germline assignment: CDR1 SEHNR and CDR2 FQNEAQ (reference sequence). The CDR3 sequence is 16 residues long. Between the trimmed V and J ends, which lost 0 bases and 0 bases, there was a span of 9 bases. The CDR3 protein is CASSLAAGTSNQPQHF. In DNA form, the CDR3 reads TGTGCCAGCAGCTTAGCCGCGGGAACTAGCAATCAGCCCCAGCATTTT.

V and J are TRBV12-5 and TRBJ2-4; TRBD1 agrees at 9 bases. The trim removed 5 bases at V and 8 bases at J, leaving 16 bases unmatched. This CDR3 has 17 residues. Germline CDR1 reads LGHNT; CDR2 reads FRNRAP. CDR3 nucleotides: TGTGCTAGTGGTCTTTATGCCCGGACAGGGGATCTAGACATTCAGTACTTC. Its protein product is CASGLYARTGDLDIQYF.

CDR3 nucleotides: TGTGCCAGCAGCCTGGGACAGGGATGGGAGCAGTACTTC. This translates into CASSLGQGWEQYF. This chain connects TRBV27 to TRBJ2-7; TRBD1 agrees at 9 bases. CDR3 length: 13 amino acids. With 6 bases clipped from V and 7 bases from J, the junction kept 7 bases outside the gene matches. CDR1 is MNHEY and CDR2 is SMNVEV in the germline V gene (reference sequence).

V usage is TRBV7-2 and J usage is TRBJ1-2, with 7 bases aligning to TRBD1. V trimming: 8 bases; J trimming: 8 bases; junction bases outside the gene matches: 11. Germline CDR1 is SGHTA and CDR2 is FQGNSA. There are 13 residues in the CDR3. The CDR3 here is CASLQGPLEGYTF. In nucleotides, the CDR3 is TGTGCCAGCCTACAGGGGCCCCTGGAGGGCTACACCTTC.

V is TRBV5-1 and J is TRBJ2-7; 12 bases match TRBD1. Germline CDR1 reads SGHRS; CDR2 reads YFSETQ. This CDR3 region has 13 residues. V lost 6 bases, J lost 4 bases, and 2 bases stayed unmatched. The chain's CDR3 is CASMGQGAYEQYF. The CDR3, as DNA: TGCGCCAGCATGGGACAGGGGGCGTACGAGCAGTACTTC.

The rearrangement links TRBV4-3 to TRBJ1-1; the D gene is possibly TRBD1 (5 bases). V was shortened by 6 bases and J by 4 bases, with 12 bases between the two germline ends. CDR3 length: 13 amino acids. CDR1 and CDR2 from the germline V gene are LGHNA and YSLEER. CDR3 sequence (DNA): TGCGCCAGCAGTTACGGGGCGGGCACTGAAGCTTTCTTT. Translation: CASSYGAGTEAFF.

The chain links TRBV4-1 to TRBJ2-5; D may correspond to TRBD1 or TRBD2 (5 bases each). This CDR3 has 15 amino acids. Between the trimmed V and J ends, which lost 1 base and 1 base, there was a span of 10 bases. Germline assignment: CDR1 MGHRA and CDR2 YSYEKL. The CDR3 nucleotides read TGCGCCAGCAGCCAAGGGGGGTTGGCCCAAGAGACCCAGTACTTC. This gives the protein CASSQGGLAQETQYF.

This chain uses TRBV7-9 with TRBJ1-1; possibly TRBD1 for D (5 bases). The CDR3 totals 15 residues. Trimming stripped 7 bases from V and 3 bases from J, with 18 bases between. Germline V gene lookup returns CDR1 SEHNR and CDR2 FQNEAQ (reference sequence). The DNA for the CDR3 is TGTGCCAGCACCATAAGCGGATCCAGGGACACTGAAGCTTTCTTT. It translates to CASTISGSRDTEAFF.

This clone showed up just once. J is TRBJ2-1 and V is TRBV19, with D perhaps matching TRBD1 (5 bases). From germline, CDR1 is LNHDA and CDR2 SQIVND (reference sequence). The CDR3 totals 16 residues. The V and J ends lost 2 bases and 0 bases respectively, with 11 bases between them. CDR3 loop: CASSIWGLSSYNEQFF. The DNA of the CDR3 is TGTGCCAGTAGTATATGGGGCCTCAGCTCCTACAATGAGCAGTTCTTC.

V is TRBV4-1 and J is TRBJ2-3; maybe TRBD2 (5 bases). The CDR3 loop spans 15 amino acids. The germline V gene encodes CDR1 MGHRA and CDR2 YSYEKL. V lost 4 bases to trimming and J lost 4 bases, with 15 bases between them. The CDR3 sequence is CASSPAGSEADTQYF. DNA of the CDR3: TGCGCCAGCAGCCCCGCTGGGAGTGAGGCAGATACGCAGTATTTT.

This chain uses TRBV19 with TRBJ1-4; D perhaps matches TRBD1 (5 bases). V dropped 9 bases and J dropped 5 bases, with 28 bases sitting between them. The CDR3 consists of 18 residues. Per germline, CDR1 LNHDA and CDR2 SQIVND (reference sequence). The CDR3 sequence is CASTPGGQGPGRNEKLFF. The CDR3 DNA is TGTGCCAGCACCCCCGGGGGTCAGGGCCCGGGACGAAATGAAAAACTGTTTTTT.

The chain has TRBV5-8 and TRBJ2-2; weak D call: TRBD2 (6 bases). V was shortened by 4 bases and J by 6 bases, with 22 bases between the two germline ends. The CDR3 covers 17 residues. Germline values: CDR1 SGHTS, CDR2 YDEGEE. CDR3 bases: TGTGCCAGCAGCATGCCCGCGGGGCAGTTGAGCTCCGGGGAGCTGTTTTTT. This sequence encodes CASSMPAGQLSSGELFF.

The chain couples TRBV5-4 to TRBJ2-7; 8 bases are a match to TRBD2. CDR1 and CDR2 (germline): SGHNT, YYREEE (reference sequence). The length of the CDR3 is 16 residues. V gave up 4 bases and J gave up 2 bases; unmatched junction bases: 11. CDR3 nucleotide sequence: TGTGCCAGCAGCCCCCTCCGAACTAGCGGACCCTACGAGCAGTACTTC. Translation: CASSPLRTSGPYEQYF.

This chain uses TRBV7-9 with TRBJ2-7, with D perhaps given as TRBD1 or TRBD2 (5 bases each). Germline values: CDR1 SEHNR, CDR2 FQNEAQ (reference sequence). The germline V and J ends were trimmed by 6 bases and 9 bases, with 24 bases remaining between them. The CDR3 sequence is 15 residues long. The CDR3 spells CASSPTGANQPGQYF. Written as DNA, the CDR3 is TGTGCCAGCAGTCCTACCGGGGCCAATCAACCCGGGCAGTACTTC.

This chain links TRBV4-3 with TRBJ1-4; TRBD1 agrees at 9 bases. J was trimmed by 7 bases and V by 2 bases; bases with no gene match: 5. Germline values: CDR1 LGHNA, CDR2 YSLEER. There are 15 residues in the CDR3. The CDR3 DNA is TGCGCCAGCAGCCAACAGGACAGGGGAGGTGAAAAACTGTTTTTT. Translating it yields CASSQQDRGGEKLFF.

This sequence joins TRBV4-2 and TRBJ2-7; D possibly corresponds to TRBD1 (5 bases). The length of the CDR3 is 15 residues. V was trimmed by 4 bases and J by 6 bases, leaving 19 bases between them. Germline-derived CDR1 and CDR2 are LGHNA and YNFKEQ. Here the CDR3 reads CASSPRRSRESEQYF. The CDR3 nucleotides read TGTGCCAGCAGCCCAAGAAGAAGCAGGGAAAGCGAGCAGTACTTC.

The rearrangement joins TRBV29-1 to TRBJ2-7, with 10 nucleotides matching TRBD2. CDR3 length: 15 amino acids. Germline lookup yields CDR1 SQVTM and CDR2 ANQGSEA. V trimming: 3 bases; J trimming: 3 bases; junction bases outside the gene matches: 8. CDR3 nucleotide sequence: TGCAGCGTTGAGGACAGACCTAGCGGGGGCTACGAGCAGTACTTC. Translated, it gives CSVEDRPSGGYEQYF.

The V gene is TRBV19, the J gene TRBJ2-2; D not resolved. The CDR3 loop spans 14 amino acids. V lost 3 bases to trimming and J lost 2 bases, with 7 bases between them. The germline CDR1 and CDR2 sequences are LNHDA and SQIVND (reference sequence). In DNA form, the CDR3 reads TGTGCCAGTAGTATGTCTGTTAACACCGGGGAGCTGTTTTTT. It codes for CASSMSVNTGELFF.